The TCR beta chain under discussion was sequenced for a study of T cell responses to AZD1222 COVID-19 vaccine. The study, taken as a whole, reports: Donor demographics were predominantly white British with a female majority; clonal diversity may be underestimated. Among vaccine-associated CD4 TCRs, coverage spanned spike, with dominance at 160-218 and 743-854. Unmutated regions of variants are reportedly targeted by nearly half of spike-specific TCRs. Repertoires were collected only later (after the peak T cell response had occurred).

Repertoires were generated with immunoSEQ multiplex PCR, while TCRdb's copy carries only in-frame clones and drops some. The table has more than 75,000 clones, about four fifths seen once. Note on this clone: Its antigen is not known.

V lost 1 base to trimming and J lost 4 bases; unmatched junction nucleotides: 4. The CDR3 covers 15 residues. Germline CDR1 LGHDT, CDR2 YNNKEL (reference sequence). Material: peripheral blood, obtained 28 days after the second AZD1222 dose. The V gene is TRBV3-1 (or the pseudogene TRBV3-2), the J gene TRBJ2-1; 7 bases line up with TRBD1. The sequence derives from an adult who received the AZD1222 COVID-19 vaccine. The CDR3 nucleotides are TGTGCCAGCAGCCAAGCGCAGGGGGTGTACAATGAGCAGTTCTTC. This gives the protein CASSQAQGVYNEQFF.